The 22 T cell receptor beta chains listed next were all sequenced from one sample in a study of cytomegalovirus exposure and HLA in healthy donors. The PCR employed 60 Vbeta primers together with 13 Jbeta primers. Assay used: immunoSEQ multiplex PCR; TCRdb lists only in-frame clones, some missing. This table holds 150,000 or so clones, 50% to 75% found once. Input material: PBMCs. Receptors originate from a woman aged 25 to 45 in good health and CMV-seropositive.

V usage is TRBV6-1 and J usage is TRBJ2-1, with 8 bases that match TRBD2. Trimming removed 6 bases from V and 9 bases from J; junction bases left unmatched: 10. CDR1 is MNHNS, CDR2 SASEGT, per germline. This CDR3 has 14 residues. In DNA form, the CDR3 reads TGTGCCAGCAGAGAACCCTTACGGGGGGGTGAGCAGTTCTTC. This sequence encodes CASREPLRGGEQFF.

The chain combines TRBV2 with TRBJ1-2; 7 nucleotides line up with TRBD1. The trim removed 4 bases at V and 7 bases at J, leaving 3 bases unmatched. Germline-derived CDR1 and CDR2 are SNHLY and FYNNEI. The CDR3 covers 12 residues. The CDR3 loop is CASSVRTGGYTF. CDR3 DNA: TGTGCCAGCAGTGTGAGGACAGGTGGCTACACCTTC.

This clone came up a few times. This sequence joins TRBV15 and TRBJ2-2; possibly TRBD2 for D (7 bases). This CDR3 spans 18 amino acids. Trimming shortened V by 0 bases and J by 5 bases, and 19 bases separated the two germline ends. The germline V gene has CDR1 LNHNV and CDR2 YYDKDF (reference sequence). CDR3 sequence: CATSREGGLAVGTGELFF. The CDR3 DNA reads TGTGCCACCAGCAGAGAGGGGGGGCTAGCCGTAGGAACCGGGGAGCTGTTTTTT.

This sequence joins TRBV28 and TRBJ1-2; D not certain. The germline V gene encodes CDR1 MDHEN and CDR2 SYDVKM. This CDR3 comprises 13 residues. Deletions cut 6 bases from V and 8 bases from J, with 16 bases between. CDR3 protein: CASRREARGGYTF. CDR3 bases: TGTGCCAGCAGGAGAGAAGCCCGGGGAGGCTACACCTTC.

The rearrangement uses TRBV5-1 and TRBJ1-1; D is ambiguous. Germline CDR1 and CDR2: SGHRS and YFSETQ. The length of the CDR3 is 15 residues. V lost 0 bases to trimming and J lost 5 bases, with 14 bases between them. The CDR3 is CASSLDRDLVTEAFF. The CDR3 nucleotides are TGCGCCAGCAGCTTGGATCGGGATCTCGTGACTGAAGCTTTCTTT.

This sequence joins TRBV6-1 and TRBJ2-3; possibly TRBD2 for D (6 bases). The CDR3 covers 15 residues. The V end lost 2 bases, the J end lost 1 base, and 10 bases lay between the germline ends. Per germline, CDR1 MNHNS and CDR2 SASEGT. CDR3 in DNA: TGTGCCAGCAGTGAATTTGGCGGGGGCACAGATACGCAGTATTTT. Residues: CASSEFGGGTDTQYF.

The chain links TRBV4-1 to TRBJ2-7, with D possibly TRBD2 on 5 matching bases. The CDR3 has 14 amino acids. Trimming took off 0 bases at V and 8 bases at J, with 14 bases between the two ends. The germline CDR1 and CDR2 sequences are MGHRA and YSYEKL. Here the CDR3 DNA reads TGCGCCAGCAGCCAAGAGGCGGGCCTACTGAAGCAGTACTTC. Its translation: CASSQEAGLLKQYF.

The chain carries TRBV7-2 and TRBJ2-7; D perhaps matches TRBD2 (5 bases). The V and J ends lost 5 bases and 2 bases respectively, with 19 bases between them. Germline V lookup: CDR1 SGHTA, CDR2 FQGNSA. The CDR3 contains 16 residues. This CDR3 reads CASSQVGGPAAYEQYF. In DNA, the CDR3 is TGTGCCAGCAGCCAAGTCGGCGGGCCAGCGGCCTACGAGCAGTACTTC.

The rearrangement joins TRBV28 to TRBJ1-5; tentatively, D is TRBD1 (6 bases). Germline CDR1 and CDR2: MDHEN and SYDVKM. The CDR3 runs to 16 residues. V shed 1 base and J shed 4 bases, with 14 bases lying between them. The CDR3 reads CASSLSGRGQNQPQHF. The CDR3 nucleotides read TGTGCCAGCAGTTTATCTGGCAGGGGCCAAAATCAGCCCCAGCATTTT.

This sequence joins TRBV6-1 and TRBJ1-3; D ambiguous. The ends were cut back, 8 bases at V and 1 base at J, with 6 bases in the middle. The CDR3 is made up of 12 amino acids. The germline CDR1 and CDR2 sequences are MNHNS and SASEGT. The CDR3 spells CASLLSGNTIYF. In DNA form, the CDR3 reads TGTGCCAGCCTCCTGTCTGGAAACACCATATATTTT.

The CDR3 region is CASSEVQTSVGGVTQYF. CDR3 DNA: TGTGCCAGCAGTGAAGTGCAGACTAGCGTTGGGGGGGTTACGCAGTATTTT. V gene TRBV6-1 combines with J gene TRBJ2-3, with TRBD2 matching over 8 bases. J gave up 8 bases and V 1 base, and 14 bases lay outside the gene matches. The CDR3 is made up of 17 amino acids. Germline V gives CDR1 MNHNS, CDR2 SASEGT.

This clone has only one observation. This chain joins TRBV27 and TRBJ2-1, with 7 bases lining up with TRBD2. CDR3 size: 18 residues. The V segment lost 5 bases and the J segment 2 bases; nucleotides outside the gene matches: 15. CDR1 and CDR2 (germline): MNHEY, SMNVEV (reference sequence). This CDR3 is CASSRLAAAPGPYNEQFF. CDR3 bases: TGTGCCAGCAGTCGCCTAGCGGCTGCGCCTGGGCCCTACAATGAGCAGTTCTTC.

Comment on this clone: The same CDR3 arises from other DNA sequences in this sample as well. J is TRBJ1-4 and V is TRBV2, with D perhaps matching TRBD1 (5 bases). The CDR3 contains 13 residues. Per the germline V gene, CDR1 is SNHLY and CDR2 is FYNNEI. Trimming removed 6 bases from V and 8 bases from J, with 13 bases in between. CDR3 sequence reads: CASSRQGGEKLFF. The CDR3 DNA sequence: TGTGCCAGCAGCCGGCAGGGTGGGGAAAAACTGTTTTTT.

This clone was observed a few times. This chain links TRBV28 with TRBJ2-3; 7 bases fit TRBD1. V dropped 3 bases and J dropped 6; count of bases not matched to a gene: 12. The V gene's germline CDR1 is MDHEN and CDR2 SYDVKM. This CDR3 comprises 16 residues. In nucleotides, the CDR3 is TGTGCCAGCAGTTTTTTAGGGGGCGTATCTTCTGATACGCAGTATTTT. This sequence encodes CASSFLGGVSSDTQYF.

The chain has TRBV10-3 and TRBJ1-1; tentatively, D is TRBD1 (5 bases). Trimming took 0 bases from V and 3 from J, leaving 8 bases between them. Germline CDR1 and CDR2: ENHRY and SYGVKD. The CDR3 runs to 14 residues. The CDR3 bases are TGTGCCATCAGTGAGTCGGGGGGAGACACTGAAGCTTTCTTT. Its protein product is CAISESGGDTEAFF.

V usage is TRBV5-1 and J usage is TRBJ1-1; TRBD1 is a possible D gene (5 bases). This CDR3 spans 14 amino acids. Per germline, CDR1 SGHRS and CDR2 YFSETQ. The V gene lost 5 bases and the J gene lost 6 bases, with 17 bases spanning the gap. CDR3 region: CASRVTGFTSEAFF. CDR3 nucleotides: TGCGCCAGCAGAGTCACAGGTTTTACCTCTGAAGCTTTCTTT.

The chain couples TRBV5-8 to TRBJ2-1; TRBD2 aligns across 7 bases. Germline CDR1 and CDR2: SGHTS and YDEGEE. This CDR3 has 15 amino acids. The ends lost 0 bases at V and 8 bases at J; junction bases unmatched: 8. DNA for the CDR3: TGTGCCAGCAGCTTGGCGTGGGGCGGGAGCTATGAGCAGTTCTTC. Amino acids: CASSLAWGGSYEQFF.

This sequence joins TRBV7-9 and TRBJ2-7, with a weak D call TRBD2 (5 bases). V lost 7 bases to trimming and J lost 2 bases, with 21 bases between them. Looked up from germline, CDR1 is SEHNR and CDR2 is FQNEAQ (reference sequence). The CDR3 contains 16 residues. The CDR3 region is CASTSQAVGHAYEQYF. In DNA, the CDR3 is TGTGCCAGCACCTCCCAAGCGGTTGGGCATGCCTACGAGCAGTACTTC.

This chain uses TRBV28 with TRBJ2-5; 7 bases map to TRBD2. V gave up 2 bases and J gave up 4 bases; unmatched junction bases: 4. This CDR3 has 14 amino acids. Germline CDR1 and CDR2: MDHEN and SYDVKM. In DNA, the CDR3 is TGTGCCAGCAGTTTAGTGACGGGAGGAGAGACCCAGTACTTC. It yields the protein CASSLVTGGETQYF.

J is TRBJ1-2 and V is TRBV7-9, with D maybe TRBD1 (6 bases). Germline V gene lookup returns CDR1 SEHNR and CDR2 FQNEAQ (reference sequence). V gave up 5 bases and J gave up 0 bases, with 13 bases separating them. The CDR3 totals 15 residues. The CDR3 loop reads CASSTGIQSNYGYTF. CDR3 sequence (DNA): TGTGCCAGCAGCACAGGGATACAGTCTAACTATGGCTACACCTTC.

J is TRBJ2-7 and V is TRBV30, with D unresolved. The V end lost 2 bases, the J end lost 7 bases, and 9 bases lay between the germline ends. Germline V gene sequence: CDR1 GTSNPN, CDR2 SVGIG (reference sequence). The CDR3 extends over 11 amino acids. This CDR3 reads CAWSNEVEQYF. In nucleotides, the CDR3 is TGTGCCTGGAGTAATGAGGTAGAGCAGTACTTC.

This clone was observed a handful of times. The rearrangement links TRBV11-2 to TRBJ1-2; 8 positions match TRBD1. This CDR3 comprises 16 residues. Germline CDR1 reads SGHAT; CDR2 reads FQNNGV. V lost 7 bases and J lost 4; bases outside the gene matches: 14. DNA for the CDR3: TGTGCCAGCACCCCTCTCCCGGGAACAGGGGGCTATGGCTACACCTTC. It yields the protein CASTPLPGTGGYGYTF.